The 2 T cell receptor beta chains in this list originate from one sample, sequenced in a study of blood T cell repertoires in COVID-19. TCRdb's table, derived via immunoSEQ multiplex PCR, lists solely in-frame clones and lacks some. The table lists 150,000 or so clones, about 87% of them singletons. The sample taken for sequencing was peripheral blood. These receptors all come from a man in his sixties with COVID-19, enrolled during active disease.

The chain uses TRBV7-9 and TRBJ2-6; 11 nucleotides align to TRBD1. The CDR3 length is 19 residues. V was clipped by 1 base and J by 0 bases; unmatched bases: 5. CDR1 is SEHNR, CDR2 FQNEAQ, per germline (reference sequence). The CDR3 nucleotides read TGTGCCAGCAGCTTAGAGGGACAGGGGGGGGCCTCTGGGGCCAACGTCCTGACTTTC. Translating it yields CASSLEGQGGASGANVLTF. Full variable domain (remainder filled in from reference TRBV7-9 and TRBJ2-6): DTGVSQNPRHKITKRGQNVTFRCDPISEHNRLYWYRQTLGQGPEFLTYFQNEAQLEKSRLLSDRFSAERPKGSFSTLEIQRTEQGDSAMYLCASSLEGQGGASGANVLTFGAGSRLTVL.

The rearrangement joins TRBV7-9 to TRBJ1-1; 7 nucleotides match TRBD1. This CDR3 is built from 13 residues. The germline V gene has CDR1 SEHNR and CDR2 FQNEAQ (reference sequence). J gave up 5 bases and V 5 bases, and 5 bases lay outside the gene matches. The CDR3 loop is CASSPQQGTEAFF. The CDR3, as DNA: TGTGCCAGCAGCCCCCAACAGGGGACTGAAGCTTTCTTT.